These 26 T cell receptor beta chains were all obtained from the same sample, sequenced in a study of T cells in Graves' hyperthyroidism and ophthalmopathy. The TCR beta CDR3 regions underwent amplification using RNA transcripts as the source. The study used the HTBI primer set for a first-round RT-PCR of the TCR CDR3. TCRdb used MiXCR to reprocess the multiplex PCR reads, holding one entry per CDR3 protein. The profile shows around 620,000 distinct CDR3 sequences, 16% of them singletons. The sample was blood. These receptors originate from a woman aged 25 to 39 with Graves' hyperthyroidism.

The V call is TRBV14, the J call TRBJ1-1, with 8 bases fitting TRBD1. Germline values: CDR1 SGHDN, CDR2 FVKESK. CDR3 size: 16 residues. The J segment lost 4 bases and the V segment lost 4 bases, leaving 11 bases of the junction unmatched. CDR3 sequence: CASSPTRTGLGTEAFF. DNA for the CDR3: TGTGCCAGCAGCCCCACCCGGACAGGGTTGGGCACTGAAGCTTTCTTT.

This clonotype has more than one count but fewer than ten. The chain employs TRBV20-1 and TRBJ2-7; 7 bases line up with TRBD2. Unmatched junction bases numbered 11, after V lost 0 bases and J lost 3 bases. Germline assignment: CDR1 DFQATT and CDR2 SNEGSKA (reference sequence). This CDR3 has 16 amino acids. The CDR3, as DNA: TGCAGTGCTAGAGATTTTGGCGGGAGTTTGTTCTACGAGCAGTACTTC. It is translated as CSARDFGGSLFYEQYF.

The chain has TRBV6-1 and TRBJ2-6, with TRBD1 matching over 11 bases. The CDR3 runs 18 residues. V lost 5 bases and J lost 2; bases outside the gene matches: 8. CDR1 is MNHNS and CDR2 is SASEGT in the germline V gene. The CDR3 protein is CASSQPPGQGAGANVLTF. DNA of the CDR3: TGTGCCAGCAGTCAACCCCCGGGACAGGGGGCTGGGGCCAACGTCCTGACTTTC.

This clonotype was counted at least ten times. The chain joins TRBV11-2 to TRBJ1-1; a possible D gene is TRBD1 (5 bases). The CDR3 runs 13 residues. Germline V gives CDR1 SGHAT, CDR2 FQNNGV. V lost 1 base to trimming and J lost 8 bases, with 11 bases between them. The CDR3 nucleotides read TGTGCCAGCAGCTTAGGGGGGACGTTCGAAGCTTTCTTT. Amino acid sequence: CASSLGGTFEAFF.

This clonotype was seen repeatedly, ten times or more. The chain links TRBV30 to TRBJ1-5; D might be TRBD1 (5 bases). The CDR3 contains 15 residues. Trimming removed 2 bases from V and 7 bases from J, with 18 bases in between. Germline-derived CDR1 and CDR2 are GTSNPN and SVGIG (reference sequence). The DNA of the CDR3 is TGTGCCTGGAGTCGCATCGGACAAAAAGGACAGCCCCAGCATTTT. It encodes CAWSRIGQKGQPQHF.

This clonotype showed up many times. V usage is TRBV12-3 or TRBV12-4 and J usage is TRBJ1-5; 8 bases line up with TRBD1. V was pared by 6 bases and J by 5 bases, with 9 bases of the junction left unmatched. This CDR3 spans 15 amino acids. This chain's CDR3 is CASREQPGGHQPQHF. DNA for the CDR3: TGTGCCAGCAGGGAACAGCCAGGGGGCCATCAGCCCCAGCATTTT.

This chain links TRBV20-1 with TRBJ1-2; 8 bases line up with TRBD1. V lost 4 bases and J lost 7; bases outside the gene matches: 5. The CDR3 is 12 amino acids. Germline V gene data show CDR1 as DFQATT and CDR2 as SNEGSKA (reference sequence). CDR3 in amino acids: CSATPDRGGYTF. CDR3 nucleotides: TGCAGTGCTACCCCTGACAGGGGTGGCTACACCTTC.

The chain has TRBV2 and TRBJ1-2; 7 bases align to TRBD1. This CDR3 comprises 15 residues. The ends lost 7 bases at V and 4 bases at J; junction bases unmatched: 12. The V gene's germline CDR1 is SNHLY and CDR2 FYNNEI. Here the CDR3 DNA reads TGTGCCAGCACGTTTCCAGGGGGAGTGGGCTATGGCTACACCTTC. Translating it yields CASTFPGGVGYGYTF.

V and J are TRBV9 and TRBJ2-2, with a possible D match to TRBD2 (5 bases). Trimming cost V 3 bases and J 6 bases, with 12 bases left between them. This CDR3 spans 14 amino acids. CDR1 is SGDLS, CDR2 YYNGEE, per germline. CDR3 sequence (DNA): TGTGCCAGCAGCGCAGACTACGTATCCGGGGAGCTGTTTTTT. Its protein product is CASSADYVSGELFF. The full variable domain, in which reference TRBV9 and TRBJ2-2 provide the parts outside the CDR3, is DSGVTQTPKHLITATGQRVTLRCSPRSGDLSVYWYQQSLDQGLQFLIQYYNGEERAKGNILERFSAQQFPDLHSELNLSSLELGDSALYFCASSADYVSGELFFGEGSRLTVL.

The rearrangement uses TRBV30 and TRBJ2-1, with 7 nucleotides matching TRBD1. Looked up from germline, CDR1 is GTSNPN and CDR2 is SVGIG (reference sequence). The CDR3 is 14 residues long. V lost 2 bases and J lost 6; bases outside the gene matches: 7. The CDR3 loop reads CAWSLRQGFNEQFF. The CDR3 nucleotides read TGTGCCTGGAGTTTGCGACAGGGATTCAATGAGCAGTTCTTC.

The J gene is TRBJ1-5, the V gene TRBV5-6; D ambiguous. Germline V gene sequence: CDR1 SGHDT, CDR2 YYEEEE. The CDR3 loop spans 13 amino acids. V shed 2 bases and J shed 3 bases, with 6 bases lying between them. The CDR3 is CASSFRLNQPQHF. CDR3 in DNA: TGTGCCAGCAGCTTTAGGCTCAATCAGCCCCAGCATTTT.

This chain joins TRBV19 and TRBJ2-3; D is undetermined. The V end was cut by 4 bases, the J end by 6 bases, with 14 bases between. The CDR3 spans 14 residues. Germline CDR1 reads LNHDA; CDR2 reads SQIVND (reference sequence). This CDR3 reads CASSTTPELDTQYF. For the CDR3, the DNA is TGTGCCAGTAGTACGACACCTGAACTGGATACGCAGTATTTT.

About this clonotype itself: This clone may be a read error of a much larger clone one base away. This chain connects TRBV7-2 to TRBJ1-1; no definite D call. The CDR3 length is 17 residues. The germline gives CDR1 SGHTA, CDR2 FQGNSA. The CDR3 bases are TGTGCCAGCAGTATTAGGGCCTTAACCCTAATGAACACTAAAGCTTTCTTT. It codes for CASSIRALTLMNTKAFF. Together with reference TRBV7-2 and TRBJ1-1, the CDR3 gives the full variable domain: GAGVSQSPSNKVTEKGKDVELRCDPISGHTALYWYRQSLGQGLEFLIYFQGNSAPDKSGLPSDRFSAERTGGSVSTLTIQRTQQEDSAVYLCASSIRALTLMNTKAFFGQGTRLTVV.

The genes are TRBV7-9 and TRBJ2-2; D unresolved. Trimming removed 1 base at V and 9 bases at J, with 21 bases between. The CDR3 is 17 amino acids. Germline V gene lookup returns CDR1 SEHNR and CDR2 FQNEAQ (reference sequence). CDR3 DNA: TGTGCCAGCAGCTTAGATGGGTTGGCTTGGGGTGCCAGGGAGCTGTTTTTT. This codes for CASSLDGLAWGARELFF.

Ten or more counts support this clonotype. The chain has TRBV28 and TRBJ1-4; 9 bases are shared with TRBD1. This CDR3 is built from 15 residues. Germline CDR1 MDHEN, CDR2 SYDVKM. The junction had 0 bases not matched to a gene; V was cut back by 0 bases and J by 4 bases. CDR3 protein: CASSLWDRGNEKLFF. CDR3 nucleotide sequence: TGTGCCAGCAGTTTATGGGACAGGGGTAATGAAAAACTGTTTTTT.

This clonotype was detected many times. This chain joins TRBV27 and TRBJ2-2; D is tentatively TRBD1 or TRBD2 (5 bases each). Deletions cut 6 bases from V and 4 bases from J, with 21 bases between. The germline gives CDR1 MNHEY, CDR2 SMNVEV (reference sequence). The CDR3 spans 17 residues. The CDR3 region is CASSSKIGGTATGELFF. DNA of the CDR3: TGTGCCAGCAGCTCTAAAATTGGGGGAACGGCCACCGGGGAGCTGTTTTTT.

Only a few counts were recorded for this clonotype. V is TRBV9 and J is TRBJ2-1; possibly TRBD2 for D (5 bases). Germline CDR1 SGDLS, CDR2 YYNGEE. The V end lost 3 bases, the J end lost 0 bases, and 22 bases lay between the germline ends. This CDR3 contains 19 residues. The CDR3 region has the DNA TGTGCCAGCAGCGCCTCCCCGGAGCGGATGGGGAGCTCCTACAATGAGCAGTTCTTC. This translates into CASSASPERMGSSYNEQFF.

This clonotype was detected many times. V gene TRBV30 combines with J gene TRBJ1-2; perhaps TRBD1 as D (6 bases). The CDR3 runs to 14 residues. V gave up 2 bases and J gave up 6 bases, with 16 bases separating them. Germline V CDR1 and CDR2: GTSNPN, SVGIG (reference sequence). The CDR3 sequence: CAWSPTGRWDGYTF. CDR3 nucleotides: TGTGCCTGGAGTCCCACAGGGAGGTGGGATGGCTACACCTTC. Full variable domain (outside the CDR3, taken from reference TRBV30 and TRBJ1-2): SQTIHQWPATLVQPVGSPLSLECTVEGTSNPNLYWYRQAAGRGLQLLFYSVGIGQISSEVPQNLSASRPQDRQFILSSKKLLLSDSGFYLCAWSPTGRWDGYTFGSGTRLTVV.

This clonotype was seen repeatedly, ten times or more. The gene calls are TRBV5-1 and TRBJ2-3; TRBD2 agrees at 11 bases. This CDR3 is 18 amino acids long. The trim removed 4 bases at V and 6 bases at J, leaving 16 bases unmatched. Germline CDR1 and CDR2: SGHRS and YFSETQ. The CDR3 DNA reads as TGCGCCAGCAGCCCCCCCGGGACTAGCGGTACTAAGGGGGATACGCAGTATTTT. Translated, it gives CASSPPGTSGTKGDTQYF.

The J gene is TRBJ2-1, the V gene TRBV11-2; tentative D call: TRBD1 (5 bases). The CDR3 is made up of 16 amino acids. The germline V and J ends were trimmed by 0 bases and 0 bases, with 9 bases remaining between them. From germline, CDR1 is SGHAT and CDR2 FQNNGV. CDR3 bases: TGTGCCAGCAGCTTAGATCAGGGATTCTCCTACAATGAGCAGTTCTTC. Residues: CASSLDQGFSYNEQFF.

The sample holds many counts of this clonotype. The V and J genes are TRBV10-3 and TRBJ2-3; no definite D call. The CDR3 has 13 residues. V was shortened by 8 bases and J by 3 bases, with 12 bases between the two germline ends. Germline values: CDR1 ENHRY, CDR2 SYGVKD. CDR3 sequence: CAIGNSQTDTQYF. In nucleotides, the CDR3 is TGTGCCATCGGTAATAGTCAGACAGATACGCAGTATTTT.

CDR3 bases: TGCAGTGCTAGAGAGGAGGGACGGGACAATGAGCAGTTCTTC. This sequence encodes CSAREEGRDNEQFF. This chain connects TRBV20-1 to TRBJ2-1; possible D gene TRBD2, 6 bases. This CDR3 is 14 amino acids long. Germline CDR1 DFQATT, CDR2 SNEGSKA (reference sequence). V shed 0 bases and J shed 5 bases, with 11 bases lying between them.

V usage is TRBV5-5 and J usage is TRBJ2-7; D ambiguous. The V gene's germline CDR1 is SGHKS and CDR2 YYEKEE (reference sequence). The V end lost 4 bases, the J end lost 7 bases, and 12 bases lay between the germline ends. The CDR3 has 12 residues. The CDR3 loop reads CASSPLTSEQYF. In DNA, the CDR3 is TGTGCCAGCAGCCCTCTGACGAGTGAGCAGTACTTC.

This clonotype was seen ten or more times. This chain connects TRBV27 to TRBJ2-7; weak D call: TRBD1 (5 bases). Per germline, CDR1 MNHEY and CDR2 SMNVEV (reference sequence). The CDR3 consists of 15 residues. V was trimmed by 5 bases and J by 2 bases, leaving 16 bases between them. The CDR3 reads CASSTQGSPPYEQYF. Written as DNA, the CDR3 is TGTGCCAGCAGTACCCAGGGATCCCCCCCCTACGAGCAGTACTTC.

The gene calls are TRBV7-2 and TRBJ2-1, with D perhaps matching TRBD2 (6 bases). There are 12 residues in the CDR3. V dropped 1 base and J dropped 13 bases, with 11 bases sitting between them. CDR1 and CDR2 (germline): SGHTA, FQGNSA. The CDR3 DNA is TGTGCCAGCAGCTTAGGGCTAGCGTTCCAGTTCTTC. Encoded protein: CASSLGLAFQFF.

The table lists this clonotype with many counts. This chain uses TRBV18 with TRBJ1-4, with TRBD1 as a possible D gene (5 bases). V lost 3 bases and J lost 6, with 8 bases in between. CDR3 length: 13 residues. Germline CDR1 reads KGHSH; CDR2 reads LQKENI. CDR3 sequence (DNA): TGTGCCAGCTCACCCGGGACTTATGAAAAACTGTTTTTT. Translated, it gives CASSPGTYEKLFF.